What follows are 20 T cell receptor beta chains derived from one specimen sequenced in a study of CD8+ T cells in alopecia areata. Sequencing used cDNA as its template, made by extracting RNA and reverse transcribing it. Some clones are missing from TCRdb's copy, which holds only in-frame ones; the method was immunoSEQ multiplex PCR. The sample has 150,000 to 200,000 clones; 59% are singletons. The sample consisted of CD4+ T cells sorted from blood, taken at week 0. The receptors stem from a human donor with alopecia areata.

The rearrangement joins TRBV6-1 to TRBJ2-1, with D possibly being TRBD2 (5 bases). V lost 5 bases and J lost 12, with 17 bases in between. Germline V CDR1 and CDR2: MNHNS, SASEGT. The CDR3 is 13 amino acids. The CDR3 sequence: CASSPDSRVGQFF. The CDR3 DNA reads as TGTGCCAGCAGTCCGGACTCGAGGGTCGGGCAGTTCTTC.

This chain joins TRBV30 and TRBJ2-7, with D perhaps given as TRBD1 or TRBD2 (5 bases each). CDR1 GTSNPN and CDR2 SVGIG come from the germline V gene (reference sequence). The V end was cut by 2 bases, the J end by 6 bases, with 8 bases between. This CDR3 is 11 amino acids long. The CDR3 sequence: CAWSTGGEQYF. The CDR3 DNA sequence: TGTGCCTGGAGTACTGGGGGCGAGCAGTACTTC.

This clone was seen only a few times. This chain joins TRBV5-1 and TRBJ2-7; no clear D gene. The CDR3 is made up of 14 amino acids. The germline CDR1 and CDR2 sequences are SGHRS and YFSETQ. V was shortened by 1 base and J by 4 bases, with 12 bases between the two germline ends. The CDR3 DNA reads as TGCGCCAGCAGCTTGAAAGGAGACGAATACGAGCAGTACTTC. As protein: CASSLKGDEYEQYF.

The J gene is TRBJ1-1, the V gene TRBV5-1, with no clear D. V was trimmed by 4 bases and J by 6 bases, leaving 13 bases between them. The CDR3 extends over 13 amino acids. Per the germline V gene, CDR1 is SGHRS and CDR2 is YFSETQ. The CDR3, as DNA: TGCGCCAGCAGCATACCGGACGGGGCTGAAGCTTTCTTT. This encodes CASSIPDGAEAFF.

V and J are TRBV30 and TRBJ2-7, with 10 bases lining up with TRBD1. Germline V gene sequence: CDR1 GTSNPN, CDR2 SVGIG (reference sequence). CDR3 length: 15 residues. The trim removed 2 bases at V and 4 bases at J, leaving 8 bases unmatched. The CDR3, as DNA: TGTGCCTGGAGTTTATTGGGACAGGGGAAATACGAGCAGTACTTC. It yields the protein CAWSLLGQGKYEQYF.

This rearrangement joins TRBV25-1 to TRBJ2-5, with 8 bases matching TRBD2. The trim removed 8 bases at V and 5 bases at J, leaving 16 bases unmatched. The CDR3 totals 16 residues. Germline-derived CDR1 and CDR2 are MGHDK and SYGVNS. The CDR3 nucleotides are TGTGCCAGCTCTCGGCCGGGGGGGACGCTTTGGGAGACCCAGTACTTC. Residues: CASSRPGGTLWETQYF.

A few counts support this clone. This chain links TRBV7-9 with TRBJ2-3; D gene uncertain. The CDR3 is made up of 14 amino acids. Trimming took off 4 bases at V and 1 base at J, with 9 bases between the two ends. The germline gives CDR1 SEHNR, CDR2 FQNEAQ (reference sequence). The DNA of the CDR3 is TGTGCCAGCAGCTGGGTTCAGGGCACAGATACGCAGTATTTT. Translating it yields CASSWVQGTDTQYF.

The chain links TRBV4-1 to TRBJ1-5, with a tentative D call TRBD1 (5 bases). V was clipped by 1 base and J by 2 bases, with 6 bases between them. CDR1 and CDR2 from the germline V gene are MGHRA and YSYEKL. The length of the CDR3 is 14 residues. The chain's CDR3 is CASSQATGNQPQHF. In nucleotides, the CDR3 is TGCGCCAGCAGCCAAGCGACAGGCAATCAGCCCCAGCATTTT.

The V and J genes are TRBV9 and TRBJ1-2; a possible D gene is TRBD1 (5 bases). Trimming shortened V by 0 bases and J by 0 bases, and 9 bases separated the two germline ends. This CDR3 has 15 residues. In germline, CDR1 is SGDLS, CDR2 YYNGEE. The DNA for the CDR3 is TGTGCCAGCAGCGTAGCGGGGGGGGCTAACTATGGCTACACCTTC. Amino acid sequence: CASSVAGGANYGYTF.

The chain joins TRBV20-1 to TRBJ1-2; D may be TRBD1 (5 bases). Trimming removed 4 bases at V and 2 bases at J, with 5 bases between. The CDR3 spans 11 residues. Germline V gene lookup returns CDR1 DFQATT and CDR2 SNEGSKA (reference sequence). The DNA for the CDR3 is TGCAGTGCTACAGGGAACTATGGCTACACCTTC. Translated, it gives CSATGNYGYTF.

This chain uses TRBV6-5 with TRBJ1-1; D is unclear. V lost 2 bases and J 1 base, leaving 8 bases between the germline ends. CDR3 size: 14 residues. The V gene's germline CDR1 is MNHEY and CDR2 SVGAGI. The CDR3 DNA sequence: TGTGCCAGCAGTTACGTCCCAGGGAACACTGAAGCTTTCTTT. Residues: CASSYVPGNTEAFF.

The chain recombines TRBV18 with TRBJ2-1; 7 bases are a match to TRBD1. The CDR3 runs to 15 residues. The V and J ends lost 6 bases and 2 bases, in that order; junction bases with no gene match: 7. Germline V gene lookup returns CDR1 KGHSH and CDR2 LQKENI. CDR3 coding DNA: TGTGCCAGCTCCCCGGGACAGACAACCTACAATGAGCAGTTCTTC. It is translated as CASSPGQTTYNEQFF.

The V gene is TRBV7-3, the J gene TRBJ1-5; 8 bases agree with TRBD1. With V trimmed by 2 bases and J by 6 bases, 0 bases remained unmatched. In germline, CDR1 is SGHTA, CDR2 FQGTGA. The CDR3 spans 13 residues. CDR3 DNA sequence: TGTGCCAGCAGCTTAGACAGGGGTCAGCCCCAGCATTTT. This encodes CASSLDRGQPQHF.

This clone was seen only a few times. The rearrangement links TRBV7-6 to TRBJ2-5; perhaps TRBD2 as D (7 bases). CDR3 length: 15 residues. Germline CDR1 and CDR2: SGHVS and FNYEAQ. Trimming removed 5 bases at V and 5 bases at J, with 18 bases between. Written as DNA, the CDR3 is TGTGCCAGCAGCCAAGGGGGGGCAGGTTGGGAGACCCAGTACTTC. This codes for CASSQGGAGWETQYF.

This clone was observed a single time. The chain carries TRBV7-2 and TRBJ2-5; no clear D. Germline V gene sequence: CDR1 SGHTA, CDR2 FQGNSA. Trimming pared 8 bases from V and 1 base from J, leaving 14 bases between. The CDR3 has 14 residues. The CDR3 DNA reads TGTGCCAGCCAAAGAGGTGGTCCCCAAGAGACCCAGTACTTC. Its protein product is CASQRGGPQETQYF.

The chain uses TRBV10-3 and TRBJ2-5, with D perhaps given as TRBD1 or TRBD2 (5 bases each). The CDR3 length is 15 residues. With 6 bases removed from V and 7 bases from J, the gap between germline ends came to 21 bases. Germline V gene sequence: CDR1 ENHRY, CDR2 SYGVKD. CDR3 loop: CAISARESGRGTQYF. The DNA of the CDR3 is TGTGCCATCAGCGCCAGGGAATCGGGAAGAGGGACCCAGTACTTC.

Concerning this clone itself: At the DNA level, this CDR3 is encoded by other sequences in the same sample as well. The rearrangement links TRBV30 to TRBJ1-1; D remains ambiguous. Germline V CDR1 and CDR2: GTSNPN, SVGIG (reference sequence). The CDR3 contains 11 residues. The V and J ends lost 0 bases and 8 bases respectively, with 7 bases between them. CDR3 sequence: CAWSVAAEAFF. The CDR3 DNA sequence: TGTGCCTGGAGTGTGGCAGCCGAAGCTTTCTTT.

The CDR3 loop reads CASSLGGASEQYF. The DNA for the CDR3 is TGTGCCAGCAGCTTAGGGGGGGCAAGCGAGCAGTACTTC. The chain uses TRBV7-9 and TRBJ2-7; tentatively, D is TRBD1 or TRBD2 (6 bases each). The CDR3 is 13 amino acids. Germline CDR1 is SEHNR and CDR2 is FQNEAQ (reference sequence). V was trimmed by 1 base and J by 6 bases, leaving 10 bases between them.

This chain joins TRBV7-9 and TRBJ2-5; possibly TRBD1 for D (6 bases). V lost 5 bases, J lost 1 base, and 14 bases lay in between. The CDR3 runs 15 residues. Germline CDR1 is SEHNR and CDR2 is FQNEAQ (reference sequence). CDR3 region: CASSLKRDIQETQYF. CDR3 bases: TGTGCCAGCAGCCTCAAACGGGACATCCAAGAGACCCAGTACTTC.

Of note for this clone: The sample has other DNA sequences that encode this CDR3 too. The V and J genes are TRBV6-5 and TRBJ1-6; 8 bases align to TRBD1. The CDR3 loop spans 15 amino acids. The germline V gene encodes CDR1 MNHEY and CDR2 SVGAGI. V lost 2 bases, J lost 7 bases, and 4 bases stayed unmatched. CDR3 amino acids: CASSYRQGKNSPLHF. The CDR3 DNA reads as TGTGCCAGCAGTTACCGACAGGGGAAAAATTCACCCCTCCACTTT.